The 27 T cell receptor beta chains reported below all come from one sample, sequenced in a study of shared clonotypes between healthy human individuals. Generated by immunoSEQ multiplex PCR, the TCRdb table keeps only in-frame clones and is missing some. The table shows approximately 2.3 million clones, with more than 80% occurring only once. The sample taken for sequencing was naive CD4+ T cells from PBMCs. Subset indicated: CD45RA+ positively selected. The receptor source for this set is a man younger than 35 in good health. Some clones in this sample may be carry-over from other donors' samples.

The chain employs TRBV4-3 and TRBJ1-1, with D maybe TRBD1 (5 bases). The V end was cut by 0 bases, the J end by 4 bases, with 9 bases between. The CDR3 has 14 amino acids. Germline CDR1 is LGHNA and CDR2 is YSLEER. The CDR3 protein is CASSQESGITEAFF. In DNA, the CDR3 is TGCGCCAGCAGCCAAGAGTCAGGGATCACTGAAGCTTTCTTT.

The chain joins TRBV18 to TRBJ2-6; no clear D. V lost 2 bases and J lost 0, with 11 bases in between. The germline CDR1 and CDR2 sequences are KGHSH and LQKENI. The CDR3 is 17 amino acids. The CDR3 loop is CASSPVSANSGANVLTF. CDR3 nucleotide sequence: TGTGCCAGCTCACCAGTCTCCGCCAACTCTGGGGCCAACGTCCTGACTTTC.

The chain employs TRBV4-2 and TRBJ2-2, with TRBD1 as a possible D gene (6 bases). This CDR3 has 15 amino acids. In germline, CDR1 is LGHNA, CDR2 YNFKEQ. V shed 4 bases and J shed 3 bases, with 12 bases lying between them. The chain's CDR3 is CASSLGQWDTGELFF. The CDR3 DNA sequence: TGTGCCAGCAGCCTCGGACAGTGGGACACCGGGGAGCTGTTTTTT.

The chain employs TRBV6-5 and TRBJ1-3, with D hard to call. Deletions cut 5 bases from V and 9 bases from J, with 8 bases between. Germline V gene lookup returns CDR1 MNHEY and CDR2 SVGAGI. The CDR3 sequence is 11 residues long. The CDR3 sequence: CASSHKGTIYF. The CDR3 DNA is TGTGCCAGCAGTCACAAGGGCACCATATATTTT.

The chain has TRBV7-2 and TRBJ1-5; D is unclear. The CDR3 is 13 residues long. The V and J ends lost 2 bases and 7 bases respectively, with 9 bases between them. In germline, CDR1 is SGHTA, CDR2 FQGNSA. Here the CDR3 reads CASSLLGVQPQHF. Written as DNA, the CDR3 is TGTGCCAGCAGCTTATTAGGCGTCCAGCCCCAGCATTTT.

The V gene is TRBV7-2, the J gene TRBJ2-7; no reliable D call. The germline V gene encodes CDR1 SGHTA and CDR2 FQGNSA. Trimming left V 0 bases short and J 1 base short, with 7 bases between. The CDR3 is 14 residues long. CDR3 in amino acids: CASSLAGPSYEQYF. The CDR3 nucleotides are TGTGCCAGCAGCTTAGCGGGTCCGTCCTACGAGCAGTACTTC. The full variable domain, in which reference TRBV7-2 and TRBJ2-7 provide the parts outside the CDR3, is GAGVSQSPSNKVTEKGKDVELRCDPISGHTALYWYRQSLGQGLEFLIYFQGNSAPDKSGLPSDRFSAERTGGSVSTLTIQRTQQEDSAVYLCASSLAGPSYEQYFGPGTRLTVT.

This clone was observed once. The V call is TRBV9, the J call TRBJ2-7; possible D gene TRBD1, 5 bases. CDR1 is SGDLS, CDR2 YYNGEE, per germline. This CDR3 contains 14 residues. V was trimmed by 0 bases and J by 3 bases, leaving 10 bases between them. CDR3 DNA sequence: TGTGCCAGCAGCGTAGACTTAGGGGACTACGAGCAGTACTTC. Its translation: CASSVDLGDYEQYF.

Regarding this clone: Other DNA sequences in the sample encode the same CDR3. The chain links TRBV5-6 to TRBJ2-5; the D gene is possibly TRBD1 (6 bases). V was shortened by 2 bases and J by 4 bases, with 12 bases between the two germline ends. Germline V gene sequence: CDR1 SGHDT, CDR2 YYEEEE. The CDR3 extends over 14 amino acids. The CDR3 spells CASSLRGLGETQYF. The CDR3 coding sequence is TGTGCCAGCAGCTTAAGGGGGTTGGGAGAGACCCAGTACTTC.

The rearrangement links TRBV16 to TRBJ1-4, with TRBD1 matching 11 bases. CDR3 size: 14 residues. Germline V gives CDR1 KGHSY, CDR2 FQNENV. The V segment lost 4 bases and the J segment 7 bases; nucleotides outside the gene matches: 2. The DNA for the CDR3 is TGTGCCAGCAGCCCGGACAGGGGGCCTGAAAAACTGTTTTTT. It is translated as CASSPDRGPEKLFF. The variable domain in full, with the rest retrieved from reference TRBV16 and TRBJ1-4, is GEEVAQTPKHLVRGEGQKAKLYCAPIKGHSYVFWYQQVLKNEFKFLISFQNENVFDETGMPKERFSAKCLPNSPCSLEIQATKLEDSAVYFCASSPDRGPEKLFFGSGTQLSVL.

The CDR3 DNA reads TGTGCCTCCGGACAGGGGATTGAACAGCCCCAGCATTTT. Translated, it gives CASGQGIEQPQHF. The chain employs TRBV30 and TRBJ1-5; 9 positions agree with TRBD1. The germline CDR1 and CDR2 sequences are GTSNPN and SVGIG (reference sequence). V shed 7 bases, J shed 7 bases, and the junction held 8 bases outside the gene matches. This CDR3 spans 13 amino acids.

The V and J genes are TRBV23-1 and TRBJ1-5, with D unresolved. TRBV23-1 is sorted into the ORF group, with uncertain function. V was shortened by 9 bases and J by 6 bases, with 12 bases between the two germline ends. The CDR3 is 12 residues long. CDR3 sequence reads: CASQGNSQPQHF. The CDR3 region has the DNA TGCGCCAGTCAAGGGAATAGTCAGCCCCAGCATTTT.

The chain carries TRBV28 and TRBJ2-3; D is undetermined. Germline assignment: CDR1 MDHEN and CDR2 SYDVKM. The V and J ends lost 2 bases and 6 bases respectively, with 9 bases between them. The CDR3 covers 13 residues. CDR3 protein: CASSLRQRDTQYF. The CDR3 region has the DNA TGTGCCAGCAGTTTAAGACAACGCGATACGCAGTATTTT. Supplemented by reference TRBV28 and TRBJ2-3, the full variable domain reads DVKVTQSSRYLVKRTGEKVFLECVQDMDHENMFWYRQDPGLGLRLIYFSYDVKMKEKGDIPEGYSVSREKKERFSLILESASTNQTSMYLCASSLRQRDTQYFGPGTRLTVL.

J is TRBJ2-2 and V is TRBV7-7, with 11 bases matching TRBD2. Germline V gene data show CDR1 as SSHAT and CDR2 as FNYEAQ (reference sequence). The CDR3 is made up of 15 amino acids. J lost 4 bases, V lost 3 bases, and 1 base had no gene match. CDR3 DNA: TGTGCCAGCAGCTTGGGACTAGCGGTCACCGGGGAGCTGTTTTTT. Encoded protein: CASSLGLAVTGELFF.

V and J are TRBV5-1 and TRBJ2-2, with TRBD2 as a possible D gene (5 bases). The V gene lost 0 bases and the J gene lost 3 bases, with 6 bases spanning the gap. The CDR3 is 14 residues long. Germline CDR1 SGHRS, CDR2 YFSETQ. The CDR3 is CASSLDGDTGELFF. CDR3 bases: TGCGCCAGCAGCTTGGACGGGGACACCGGGGAGCTGTTTTTT.

Details on this clone: Other DNA sequences within the sample encode an identical CDR3. The chain is built from TRBV7-9 and TRBJ1-5, with D possibly being TRBD1 (5 bases). The V end lost 1 base, the J end lost 5 bases, and 21 bases lay between the germline ends. Germline V gives CDR1 SEHNR, CDR2 FQNEAQ (reference sequence). The CDR3 is 18 residues long. The CDR3 spells CASSLVNSGTVVDQPQHF. Here the CDR3 DNA reads TGTGCCAGCAGCTTAGTCAATTCAGGGACGGTGGTCGATCAGCCCCAGCATTTT.

The chain links TRBV6-5 to TRBJ2-7; the D gene is possibly TRBD2 (6 bases). Trimming left V 7 bases short and J 3 bases short, with 10 bases between. Germline CDR1 reads MNHEY; CDR2 reads SVGAGI. The CDR3 totals 12 residues. The DNA for the CDR3 is TGTGCCAGCATTGGGAGGCGCTACGAGCAGTACTTC. Its protein product is CASIGRRYEQYF.

The rearrangement links TRBV6-5 to TRBJ1-1; 7 positions agree with TRBD1. The CDR3 is 13 residues long. Germline V gene lookup returns CDR1 MNHEY and CDR2 SVGAGI. V shed 2 bases and J 7 bases; nucleotides not matched to a gene: 4. CDR3 sequence (DNA): TGTGCCAGCAGTTACCTCGGACAGGATGAAGCTTTCTTT. It codes for CASSYLGQDEAFF.

The chain has TRBV4-2 and TRBJ2-7, with TRBD1 matching 9 bases. Germline assignment: CDR1 LGHNA and CDR2 YNFKEQ. V lost 5 bases to trimming and J lost 4 bases; unmatched junction nucleotides: 12. The CDR3 consists of 16 residues. The CDR3 protein is CASSARQGERVYEQYF. CDR3 nucleotide sequence: TGTGCCAGCAGCGCCCGACAGGGGGAGAGGGTTTACGAGCAGTACTTC.

The table lists this clone with a count of one. The V and J genes are TRBV9 and TRBJ2-7; D may be TRBD2 (7 bases). The CDR3 covers 16 residues. The V and J ends lost 0 bases and 9 bases respectively, with 22 bases between them. Germline V gene sequence: CDR1 SGDLS, CDR2 YYNGEE. The CDR3 here is CASSVVGEAGHGAQYF. The CDR3 region has the DNA TGTGCCAGCAGCGTAGTCGGGGAAGCGGGACATGGTGCGCAGTACTTC. The variable domain in full, with the rest retrieved from reference TRBV9 and TRBJ2-7, is DSGVTQTPKHLITATGQRVTLRCSPRSGDLSVYWYQQSLDQGLQFLIQYYNGEERAKGNILERFSAQQFPDLHSELNLSSLELGDSALYFCASSVVGEAGHGAQYFGPGTRLTVT.

Comments on this clone: Different DNA sequences within this sample yield the same CDR3. The genes are TRBV5-1 and TRBJ1-1; D gene ambiguous. V was pared by 1 base and J by 0 bases, with 4 bases between. The germline V gene has CDR1 SGHRS and CDR2 YFSETQ. The CDR3 totals 13 residues. CDR3 residues: CASSLLLNTEAFF. The CDR3 coding sequence is TGCGCCAGCAGCTTGCTACTGAACACTGAAGCTTTCTTT.

As regards this clone: Other DNA sequences of this sample code for an identical CDR3. The CDR3 here is CASRGVWQETQYF. DNA for the CDR3: TGCGCCAGCAGGGGGGTTTGGCAAGAGACCCAGTACTTC. V usage is TRBV5-1 and J usage is TRBJ2-5; D is possibly TRBD1 or TRBD2 (5 bases each). The CDR3 extends over 13 amino acids. The V and J ends lost 5 bases and 2 bases respectively, with 10 bases between them. The germline gives CDR1 SGHRS, CDR2 YFSETQ.

The V gene is TRBV6-5, the J gene TRBJ1-6; the D gene is possibly TRBD1 (5 bases). Germline V gives CDR1 MNHEY, CDR2 SVGAGI. This CDR3 comprises 13 residues. V was cut by 5 bases and J by 9 bases, with 11 bases left in between. CDR3 sequence reads: CASSVRVASPLHF. The CDR3 nucleotides are TGTGCCAGCAGTGTCAGGGTTGCTTCACCCCTCCACTTT.

For the CDR3, the DNA is TGTGCCACCGGGGGTAGCGGGGAGAACAATGAGCAGTTCTTC. It specifies CATGGSGENNEQFF. The chain uses TRBV2 and TRBJ2-1; 8 bases line up with TRBD2. This CDR3 is 14 amino acids long. With 10 bases clipped from V and 5 bases from J, the junction kept 10 bases outside the gene matches. Germline V gene data show CDR1 as SNHLY and CDR2 as FYNNEI.

V and J are TRBV19 and TRBJ1-1, with D possibly matching TRBD1 (6 bases). The CDR3 is made up of 13 amino acids. Trimming shortened V by 4 bases and J by 5 bases, and 11 bases separated the two germline ends. Germline V gives CDR1 LNHDA, CDR2 SQIVND (reference sequence). Here the CDR3 reads CASSTGARTEAFF. CDR3 sequence (DNA): TGTGCCAGTAGTACGGGGGCGCGGACTGAAGCTTTCTTT. The variable domain in full, completed from reference TRBV19 and TRBJ1-1, reads DGGITQSPKYLFRKEGQNVTLSCEQNLNHDAMYWYRQDPGQGLRLIYYSQIVNDFQKGDIAEGYSVSREKKESFPLTVTSAQKNPTAFYLCASSTGARTEAFFGQGTRLTVV.

CDR3 nucleotides: TGCGCCAGCAGCCAAAATGCCGCTCGGGCGAACAGGGGTTGGACAGATACGCAGTATTTT. It translates to CASSQNAARANRGWTDTQYF. This rearrangement joins TRBV4-1 to TRBJ2-3; TRBD1 agrees at 7 bases. This CDR3 region has 20 residues. Germline V gene lookup returns CDR1 MGHRA and CDR2 YSYEKL. V lost 2 bases, J lost 3 bases, and 20 bases stayed unmatched.

The chain recombines TRBV28 with TRBJ2-7; 7 bases line up with TRBD1. The CDR3 runs 13 residues. The junction had 4 bases not matched to a gene; V was cut back by 6 bases and J by 2 bases. Germline loops: CDR1 MDHEN, CDR2 SYDVKM. The CDR3 bases are TGTGCCAGCAGCTCGGGACAGCCCTACGAGCAGTACTTC. It translates to CASSSGQPYEQYF.

This clone was seen just once. At the DNA level, this CDR3 is encoded by other sequences in the same sample as well. Written as DNA, the CDR3 is TGTGCCAGCAGTTTGACTAGCGGGAACTACAATGAGCAGTTCTTC. This encodes CASSLTSGNYNEQFF. The rearrangement links TRBV6-5 to TRBJ2-1, with TRBD2 matching over 11 bases. Germline-derived CDR1 and CDR2 are MNHEY and SVGAGI. The CDR3 has 15 amino acids. With V trimmed by 4 bases and J by 3 bases, 2 bases remained unmatched.